A selection of T cell receptor beta chains follows, all from one sample in a study of CD8 T cells in Susac syndrome. TCRdb independently ran MiXCR on the immunoSEQ multiplex PCR reads; one entry per CDR3 protein. The sample shows 250,000 to 300,000 distinct CDR3 sequences, roughly 85% of them seen only once. The sequencing sample was made of CD8+ T cells from PBMCs. These receptors came from a human donor with multiple sclerosis. The CDR3 runs from the conserved cysteine through the conserved F or W. D genes are given only for firm matches. The listing skips clone size in some rows; elsewhere it reads once, few, many or a size class.

TRBV12-3/TRBV12-4	NA	TRBJ1-1	NA	TGTGCCAGCCACACATCGTGGGACACATTGAACACTGAAGCTTTCTTT	CASHTSWDTLNTEAFF
TRBV9	NA	TRBJ1-3	NA	TGTGCCAGCAGCGTAGATGGACGACCTGGAAACACCATATATTTT	CASSVDGRPGNTIYF
TRBV6-1	NA	TRBJ1-1	TRBD1	TGTGCCAGCAGCGGTAGGACAGGGGGGATCACTGAAGCTTTCTTT	CASSGRTGGITEAFF
TRBV28	NA	TRBJ1-1	TRBD1	TGTGCCAGCATCCTTGGTATGGGACAGGGGCTAAACACTGAAGCTTTCTTT	CASILGMGQGLNTEAFF
TRBV24-1	few	TRBJ2-7	TRBD1	TGTGCCACCAGTGATTGGGACAGCCCCTACGAGCAGTACTTC	CATSDWDSPYEQYF
TRBV30	NA	TRBJ1-4	NA	TGTGCCTGGAGTGTATTTCAACTAGAAAAACTGTTTTTT	CAWSVFQLEKLFF
TRBV27	NA	TRBJ2-3	TRBD2	TGTGCCAGCAGTTTAACCCCTCCGAGCGGGAGGTTAACAGATACGCAGTATTTT	CASSLTPPSGRLTDTQYF
TRBV20-1	NA	TRBJ2-3	TRBD2	TGCAGTGCTAGTTGGCTAGCGGGACGCACAGATACGCAGTATTTT	CSASWLAGRTDTQYF
TRBV11-2	NA	TRBJ2-1	NA	TGTGCCAGCAGCGCCCCGGGGAGCGGGCCAGCCTATGAGCAGTTCTTC	CASSAPGSGPAYEQFF
TRBV4-3	NA	TRBJ1-4	NA	TGCGCCAGCAGCCAAGATCGGCCAGTTAATGAAAAACTGTTTTTT	CASSQDRPVNEKLFF
TRBV24-1	NA	TRBJ2-7	TRBD1	TGTGCCACCAGTGACTCGACAGGGACCTACGAGCAGTACTTC	CATSDSTGTYEQYF
TRBV20-1	NA	TRBJ1-2	NA	TGCAGTGCTAGGGCTGAAGAAAGCTATGGCTACACCTTC	CSARAEESYGYTF
TRBV28	once	TRBJ2-1	NA	TGTGCCAGCAGTTTGAGGGACACTGGACTAAGCTCCTACAATGAGCAGTTCTTC	CASSLRDTGLSSYNEQFF
TRBV12-3/TRBV12-4	NA	TRBJ1-1	TRBD1	TGTGCCAGCAGTTTCGGGACAGGGGCGAACACTGAAGCTTTCTTT	CASSFGTGANTEAFF
TRBV29-1	NA	TRBJ2-7	NA	TGCAGCGTTGCCTCTGACTACGAGCAGTACTTC	CSVASDYEQYF
TRBV27	NA	TRBJ1-3	NA	TGTGCCAGCAGGCTCTTCGGCGAGGGAAACACCATATATTTT	CASRLFGEGNTIYF
TRBV5-1	NA	TRBJ1-2	TRBD1	TGCGCCAGCAGCCCAATGCCGGGACAGTTCTATGGCTACACCTTC	CASSPMPGQFYGYTF
TRBV7-6	few	TRBJ1-1	NA	TGTGCCAGCAGCTTATTTCGCCTACCGAACACTGAAGCTTTCTTT	CASSLFRLPNTEAFF
TRBV4-1	NA	TRBJ2-1	NA	TGCGCCAGCAGCCAAGGGGCAGATTACAATGAGCAGTTCTTC	CASSQGADYNEQFF
TRBV4-3	NA	TRBJ2-2	NA	TGCGCCAGCAGCCAAAAAGAGACACCCTTCGCTGGGGAGCTGTTTTTT	CASSQKETPFAGELFF
TRBV7-6	NA	TRBJ1-1	TRBD1	TGTGCCAGCAGCTTGGGACGCGCGACAGGGGGCACTGAAGCTTTCTTT	CASSLGRATGGTEAFF
TRBV14	NA	TRBJ2-7	NA	TGTGCCAGCAGCCAAGTGCCTAGCCCTTTCTACGAGCAGTACTTC	CASSQVPSPFYEQYF
TRBV6-1	few	TRBJ2-5	NA	TGTGCCAGCCCCACAGGCCAAGAGACCCAGTACTTC	CASPTGQETQYF
TRBV28	NA	TRBJ2-7	TRBD2	TGTGCCAGCAGCTGGCTAGCGGGAGAGGGCTGGCTGAAGGGGCAGTACTTC	CASSWLAGEGWLKGQYF
TRBV27	NA	TRBJ1-1	NA	TGTGCCAGCATCAAGCTTCGGGGAGCCACTGAAGCTTTCTTT	CASIKLRGATEAFF
TRBV4-3	NA	TRBJ2-2	TRBD2	TGCGCCAGCAGCCAAGGAATCCCGGGGGGTATTCCCGGGGAGCTGTTTTTT	CASSQGIPGGIPGELFF
TRBV12-3/TRBV12-4	NA	TRBJ1-2	TRBD1	TGTGCCAGCAGTTTGATGGGACACACAGGGGATGGCTACACCTTC	CASSLMGHTGDGYTF
TRBV6-1	NA	TRBJ2-2	TRBD2	TGTGCCAGCAAAACTAGCGTTAACACCGGGGAGCTGTTTTTT	CASKTSVNTGELFF
TRBV7-2	NA	TRBJ2-3	TRBD2	TGTGCCAGCAGCTTCGGACTAGCGGGAGCAGATACGCAGTATTTT	CASSFGLAGADTQYF
TRBV6-2/TRBV6-3	NA	TRBJ2-7	TRBD1	TGTGCCAGCAATTCCCCTCGATCCGGGACAGAGTTCTCCTACGAGCAGTACTTC	CASNSPRSGTEFSYEQYF
TRBV6-2/TRBV6-3	NA	TRBJ2-1	TRBD2	TGTGCCAGCAGTTACTTAATCCTAGCGGGATTATCCTACAATGAGCAGTTCTTC	CASSYLILAGLSYNEQFF
TRBV3-1	NA	TRBJ2-7	NA	TGTGCCAGCAGCCGGAACCGGGTCGACTACGAGCAGTACTTC	CASSRNRVDYEQYF
TRBV19	NA	TRBJ2-7	NA	TGTGCCAGTAGTATCTCCAGAGCTCTCTACGAGCAGTACTTC	CASSISRALYEQYF
TRBV2	NA	TRBJ2-5	NA	TGTGCCAGCAGTCAAACTCCGGGTTCCCAAGAGACCCAGTACTTC	CASSQTPGSQETQYF
TRBV7-8	NA	TRBJ1-1	NA	TGTGCCAGCAGCTTGGATAAGGGGACTGAAGCTTTCTTT	CASSLDKGTEAFF
TRBV28	NA	TRBJ2-7	NA	TGTGCCAGCAGACTGCTCGCGGAAGGTGAGATTACCTACGAGCAGTACTTC	CASRLLAEGEITYEQYF
TRBV6-2/TRBV6-3	NA	TRBJ1-1	NA	TGTGCCAGCACCGGAGGTCAAGGCATGAACACTGAAGCTTTCTTT	CASTGGQGMNTEAFF
TRBV6-5	NA	TRBJ1-2	NA	TGTGCCAGCAGTTACATGGGGAGAGGTGGCTACACCTTC	CASSYMGRGGYTF
TRBV5-1	NA	TRBJ2-5	NA	TGCGCCAGCAGCTTGGGGGACGAGACCCAGTACTTC	CASSLGDETQYF
TRBV11-2	NA	TRBJ2-7	TRBD1	TGTGCCAGCAGCTTAGGTACCGGGGGACAGGCTTCCTACGAGCAGTACTTC	CASSLGTGGQASYEQYF
TRBV9	NA	TRBJ1-2	NA	TGTGCCAGCAGCGTAGACAATCGGGACTTCTATGGCTACACCTTC	CASSVDNRDFYGYTF
TRBV7-9	NA	TRBJ2-2	NA	TGTGCCAGCAGCTCAATGACTGTAAACACCGGGGAGCTGTTTTTT	CASSSMTVNTGELFF
TRBV7-9	NA	TRBJ1-5	TRBD1	TGTGCCAGCAGCTTAGTTGGGACAGGGGAAACACATCAGCCCCAGCATTTT	CASSLVGTGETHQPQHF
TRBV15	once	TRBJ2-6	NA	TGTGCCACCAGCAGAAGAACAGGGTCTTTACTATCTGGGGCCAACGTCCTGACTTTC	CATSRRTGSLLSGANVLTF
TRBV18	NA	TRBJ2-7	NA	TGTGCCAGCTCACGGGACACCGCGGAACACTACGAGCAGTACTTC	CASSRDTAEHYEQYF
TRBV6-2/TRBV6-3	NA	TRBJ2-7	NA	TGTGCCAGCAGTTACTCGGGAGGAGGGGGCACCGAGCAGTACTTC	CASSYSGGGGTEQYF
TRBV4-3	NA	TRBJ2-1	TRBD2	TGCGCCAGCAGCCAACAAACTGTGCGGGGGGGCAATGAGCAGTTCTTC	CASSQQTVRGGNEQFF
TRBV7-9	NA	TRBJ2-7	NA	TGTGCCAGCAGCTTAGGGGAGACGGACGGGGCCTACGAGCAGTACTTC	CASSLGETDGAYEQYF
TRBV28	NA	TRBJ2-1	TRBD2	TGTGCCAGCAGTTTTAGACTAGCGAGCAATGAGCAGTTCTTC	CASSFRLASNEQFF
TRBV23-1	NA	TRBJ2-1	TRBD2	TGCGCCAGCAGTCAGCGGGAGGGCATATCCTCGGGTGAGCAGTTCTTC	CASSQREGISSGEQFF
TRBV3-1	NA	TRBJ1-4	NA	TGTGCCAGCAGCCAAGAACCTGCAACTAATGAAAAACTGTTTTTT	CASSQEPATNEKLFF
TRBV28	NA	TRBJ2-1	TRBD2	TGTGCCAGCAGTTTATCCCCAGCGGGAGCGGTTACTGATGAGCAGTTCTTC	CASSLSPAGAVTDEQFF
TRBV20-1	NA	TRBJ1-5	NA	TGCAGTGCTGCTTTCAGGGTGAGCAATCAGCCCCAGCATTTT	CSAAFRVSNQPQHF
TRBV2	NA	TRBJ2-5	TRBD1	TGTGCCAGCAGTGATCCGGGACAGGGTTCAAGGGGAGAGACCCAGTACTTC	CASSDPGQGSRGETQYF
TRBV5-1	NA	TRBJ2-1	NA	TGCGCCAGCAGCTCCCTTCCCGGAAATGAGCAGTTCTTC	CASSSLPGNEQFF
TRBV20-1	NA	TRBJ2-7	TRBD2	TGCAGTGCGCGGGAGGAGGTCTCCTACGAGCAGTACTTC	CSAREEVSYEQYF
TRBV6-2/TRBV6-3	NA	TRBJ2-1	NA	TGTGCCAGCAAGGGCGGTGAGCAGTTCTTC	CASKGGEQFF
TRBV29-1	NA	TRBJ2-7	NA	TGCAGCGTTGAAGCCCCCTACGGGGCATCGGTTCCCTACGAGCAGTACTTC	CSVEAPYGASVPYEQYF
TRBV20-1	NA	TRBJ2-7	NA	TGCAGTGCCACCCGAGGGGGGCGGGACCGAGACAGTCAGCAGTACTTC	CSATRGGRDRDSQQYF
TRBV19	once	TRBJ1-1	TRBD1	TGTGCCAGTAGTATAGTGGGACAGAGTGTCGTGAACACTGAAGCTTTCTTT	CASSIVGQSVVNTEAFF